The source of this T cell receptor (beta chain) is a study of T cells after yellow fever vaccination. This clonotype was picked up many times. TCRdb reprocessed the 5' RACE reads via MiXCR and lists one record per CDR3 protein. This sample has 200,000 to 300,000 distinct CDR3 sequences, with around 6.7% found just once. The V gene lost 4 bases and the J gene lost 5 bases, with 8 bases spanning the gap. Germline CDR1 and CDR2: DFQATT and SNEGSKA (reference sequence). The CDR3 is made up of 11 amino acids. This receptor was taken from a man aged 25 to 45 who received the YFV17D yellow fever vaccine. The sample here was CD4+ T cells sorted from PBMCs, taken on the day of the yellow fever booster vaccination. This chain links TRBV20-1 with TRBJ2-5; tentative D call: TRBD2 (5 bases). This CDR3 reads CSATGGETQYF. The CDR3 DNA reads TGCAGTGCTACGGGCGGGGAGACCCAGTACTTC.